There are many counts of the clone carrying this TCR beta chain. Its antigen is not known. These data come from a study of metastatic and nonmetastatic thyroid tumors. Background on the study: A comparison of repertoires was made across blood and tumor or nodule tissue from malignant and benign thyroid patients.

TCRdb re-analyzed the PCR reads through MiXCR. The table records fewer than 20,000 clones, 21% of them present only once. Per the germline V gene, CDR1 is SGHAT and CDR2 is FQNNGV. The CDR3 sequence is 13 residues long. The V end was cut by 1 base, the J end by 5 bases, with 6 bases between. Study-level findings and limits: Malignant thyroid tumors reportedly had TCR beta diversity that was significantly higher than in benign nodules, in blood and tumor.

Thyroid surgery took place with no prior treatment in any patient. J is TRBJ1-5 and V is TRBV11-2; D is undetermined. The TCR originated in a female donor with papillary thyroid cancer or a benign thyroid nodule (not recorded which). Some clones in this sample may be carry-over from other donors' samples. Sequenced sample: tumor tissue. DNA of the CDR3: TGTGCCAGCAGCTTAGGACCGGATCAGCCCCAGCATTTT. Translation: CASSLGPDQPQHF. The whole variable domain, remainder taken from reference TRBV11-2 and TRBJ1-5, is EAGVAQSPRYKIIEKRQSVAFWCNPISGHATLYWYQQILGQGPKLLIQFQNNGVVDDSQLPKDRFSAERLKGVDSTLKIQPAKLEDSAVYLCASSLGPDQPQHFGDGTRLSIL.